The clone carrying this TCR beta chain was detected many times. This sample is drawn from a study of early T cells in non-severe SARS-CoV-2 infection. In the study overall: Whole-blood bulk RNA, unsorted, was sequenced, and chains were unpaired.

The CDR3 extends over 12 amino acids. Germline lookup yields CDR1 MGHDK and CDR2 SYGVNS. The V end was cut by 6 bases, the J end by 0 bases, with 6 bases between. Each cDNA molecule carried a unique molecular identifier. TCRdb independently ran MiXCR on the 5' RACE reads; one entry per CDR3 protein. The table shows more than 35,000 distinct CDR3 sequences, with under 7% occurring only once. This chain links TRBV25-1 with TRBJ2-7; D is undetermined. This receptor was taken from an adult who was a healthcare worker with PCR-confirmed SARS-CoV-2 infection or an uninfected control (not recorded which). Material: whole blood. CDR3 region: CASRGISYEQYF. CDR3 bases: TGTGCCAGCAGAGGGATCTCCTACGAGCAGTACTTC.